This T cell receptor (beta chain) is from a study of blood T cell repertoires in COVID-19. The wider study: T cells, B-cell-depleted T cells, or PBMCs supplied cDNA or gDNA.

TCRdb's copy holds only in-frame clones and misses some; the assay was immunoSEQ multiplex PCR. The table includes 130,000 to 150,000 clones, 75% to 90% detected once. This CDR3 is built from 12 residues. In germline, CDR1 is SGHRS, CDR2 YFSETQ. Trimming removed 4 bases from V and 7 bases from J; junction bases left unmatched: 4. Sample: peripheral blood. The clonotype was recovered from a man at least 80 years old with acute or convalescent COVID-19. The V and J genes are TRBV5-1 and TRBJ2-7, with 8 positions matching TRBD1. The CDR3 DNA reads TGCGCCAGCAGCCACAGGGGGGAAGAGCAGTACTTC. Encoded protein: CASSHRGEEQYF.